The clone carrying this T cell receptor beta chain was counted only a few times. Its specificity is unknown. The source of the sample is a study of cytomegalovirus exposure and HLA in healthy donors. The CDR3 consists of 15 residues. Germline lookup yields CDR1 SGHTA and CDR2 FQGNSA. Losses at the gene ends were 5 bases for V and 3 bases for J; bases not matched to a gene: 6. Whole-study findings and limits: It is likely that the observed cluster of highly shared sequence variants was a sequencing artifact. Later analysis identified about 18,000 TCR beta sequences associated with HLA alleles, using a false discovery rate threshold of 0.05. As was reported, the HLA-A and HLA-B alleles of most subjects were accurately predicted from TCR beta sequences.

PCR involved 60 Vbeta and 13 Jbeta primers. Sequencing was performed with immunoSEQ multiplex PCR; in TCRdb, only in-frame clones are kept and a portion is missing. Of roughly 130,000 clones in the sample, 80% were seen once. This chain connects TRBV7-2 to TRBJ1-2, with 10 bases that match TRBD1. The sample consisted of PBMCs. The TCR was taken from a man in his forties in good health and CMV-seronegative. The CDR3 protein is CASSLTGTGDYGYTF. CDR3 sequence (DNA): TGTGCCAGCAGCCTAACCGGGACAGGGGACTATGGCTACACCTTC.